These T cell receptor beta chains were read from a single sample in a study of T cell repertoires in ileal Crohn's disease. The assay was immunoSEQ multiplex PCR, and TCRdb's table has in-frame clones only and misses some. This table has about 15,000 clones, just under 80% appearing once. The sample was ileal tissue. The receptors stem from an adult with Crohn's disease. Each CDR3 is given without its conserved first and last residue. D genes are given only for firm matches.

CDR3: ASSPSAGANYEQY
J: TRBJ2-7
D: TRBD2
V: TRBV5-4

CDR3: ASSFSGREETQY
J: TRBJ2-5
D: NA
V: TRBV5-6

CDR3: AWRGTSGPGEQY
J: TRBJ2-7
D: TRBD2
V: TRBV30

CDR3: ASSLDRGTEAF
J: TRBJ1-1
D: NA
V: TRBV11-2

CDR3: ASSETGNTEAF
J: TRBJ1-1
D: NA
V: TRBV6-1

CDR3: ASSQDRVDQPQH
J: TRBJ1-5
D: NA
V: TRBV4-2

CDR3: ASRRAQGNTEAF
J: TRBJ1-1
D: NA
V: TRBV4-1

CDR3: ASSLAGTGELF
J: TRBJ2-2
D: TRBD2
V: TRBV5-1

CDR3: AISDHSTSGLYEQY
J: TRBJ2-7
D: TRBD2
V: TRBV10-3

CDR3: ASSSETYGYT
J: TRBJ1-2
D: NA
V: TRBV7-9

CDR3: ASSLLDLH
J: TRBJ1-6
D: NA
V: TRBV7-9

CDR3: ASSEGENLEQY
J: TRBJ2-7
D: NA
V: TRBV6-1

CDR3: ATSRDETDYYEQY
J: TRBJ2-7
D: NA
V: TRBV15

CDR3: ASSLGQGALYEQF
J: TRBJ2-1
D: TRBD1
V: TRBV5-1

CDR3: ASSQQGPGGNTIY
J: TRBJ1-3
D: NA
V: TRBV14

CDR3: ASSLTTFEAF
J: TRBJ1-1
D: NA
V: TRBV7-2

CDR3: ATSREAGPGLHYNEQF
J: TRBJ2-1
D: TRBD2
V: TRBV15

CDR3: ASGEGNTGELF
J: TRBJ2-2
D: TRBD2
V: TRBV30

CDR3: ASSLELNNRGGYT
J: TRBJ1-2
D: NA
V: TRBV5-4

CDR3: ASSRRQGASYEQY
J: TRBJ2-7
D: TRBD1
V: TRBV27

CDR3: ASSYQFLTEAF
J: TRBJ1-1
D: NA
V: TRBV5-8

CDR3: ASSLRRWQGYREQY
J: TRBJ2-7
D: NA
V: TRBV5-6

CDR3: ATSRVGTGINEQF
J: TRBJ2-1
D: TRBD1
V: TRBV15

CDR3: ASSATDPYEQY
J: TRBJ2-7
D: NA
V: TRBV25-1

CDR3: ASSKRSGGLQETQY
J: TRBJ2-5
D: NA
V: TRBV4-2

CDR3: SVLTEQY
J: TRBJ2-7
D: NA
V: TRBV29-1

CDR3: ASSVSRDRGEQY
J: TRBJ2-7
D: TRBD1
V: TRBV2

CDR3: ASSSGTSGRPDGETQY
J: TRBJ2-5
D: TRBD2
V: TRBV7-2

CDR3: ASSLGTGDNYGYT
J: TRBJ1-2
D: TRBD1
V: TRBV18

CDR3: ASSLGGVYNEQF
J: TRBJ2-1
D: NA
V: TRBV5-1

CDR3: ASSRAQGSEKLF
J: TRBJ1-4
D: NA
V: TRBV4-3

CDR3: ASSLDRPNTGELF
J: TRBJ2-2
D: NA
V: TRBV7-9

CDR3: ASSPGTSPTQY
J: TRBJ2-5
D: TRBD2
V: TRBV7-9

CDR3: ASSLGGSGANTDTQY
J: TRBJ2-3
D: NA
V: TRBV5-4

CDR3: ASSLETGFNEKLF
J: TRBJ1-4
D: NA
V: TRBV7-8

CDR3: ASSEEPLLYNEQF
J: TRBJ2-1
D: NA
V: TRBV2

CDR3: ASSLRSEFAYEQY
J: TRBJ2-7
D: NA
V: TRBV7-2

CDR3: ASSLGQDSPLH
J: TRBJ1-6
D: NA
V: TRBV5-1

CDR3: ASSLPTSGGARDTQY
J: TRBJ2-3
D: TRBD2
V: TRBV23-1

CDR3: ASSQVAGAGDEQF
J: TRBJ2-1
D: TRBD2
V: TRBV4-1

CDR3: ASSPQGFSYEQY
J: TRBJ2-7
D: NA
V: TRBV18

CDR3: AGRQLNYGYT
J: TRBJ1-2
D: NA
V: TRBV6-1

CDR3: ASSLRQGMVEQF
J: TRBJ2-1
D: NA
V: TRBV7-3

CDR3: ASTGTLNTGELF
J: TRBJ2-2
D: NA
V: TRBV5-1

CDR3: ASSLARVNTGELF
J: TRBJ2-2
D: NA
V: TRBV5-4

CDR3: ASSAENRGTNTGELF
J: TRBJ2-2
D: NA
V: TRBV5-1

CDR3: ASSFFLPGTAGSPLH
J: TRBJ1-6
D: TRBD1
V: TRBV27

CDR3: ASGGRFGTDTQY
J: TRBJ2-3
D: NA
V: TRBV2

CDR3: ASTDPGTAQETQY
J: TRBJ2-5
D: NA
V: TRBV5-1

CDR3: ASRFSGRALGETQY
J: TRBJ2-5
D: TRBD2
V: TRBV19

CDR3: ASSLDSSGTDTQY
J: TRBJ2-3
D: NA
V: TRBV7-9